The 10 T cell receptor delta chains in this list originate from one sample, sequenced in a study of gamma-delta T cells after stem cell transplantation. TCRdb called clones from the RT-PCR reads again using CATT. The data contain approximately 1,300 delta-chain clones, about 14% of them singletons. Sequenced sample: gamma-delta T cells. The source of these receptors is a human donor. It is not recorded whose cells these are; they may come from a transplant donor.

This clone is medium-sized (0.01 to 0.1%) within its sample. It differs at one base from a far larger clone, so likely a read error. V and J are TRDV2 and TRDJ1; D is possibly TRDD3 (6 bases). Germline assignment: CDR1 GEAIGNYY and CDR2 EKD. The CDR3 consists of 18 residues. CDR3 sequence reads: CARDTVRDKRMYTDKLIF. CDR3 nucleotides: TGTGCCCGTGACACCGTCCGGGATAAGAGGATGTACACCGATAAACTCATCTTT.

Concerning this clone: The TCRdb record carries a much larger clone's protein, which differs from this DNA's translation at residue 9; a read error is the likely cause, and the protein listed here is the DNA translation. This CDR3 is also generated by other DNA sequences in the sample. The chain links TRDV2 to TRDJ1; TRDD3 matches 9 bases. The CDR3 is 14 amino acids. CDR1 is GEAIGNYY, CDR2 EKD, per germline. V lost 3 bases and J lost 5; bases outside the gene matches: 6. The CDR3 sequence is CACDGLGDVDKLIF. In DNA, the CDR3 is TGTGCCTGTGACGGGCTGGGGGATGTTGATAAACTCATCTTT.

About this clone itself: TCRdb attributes to this sequence the protein of a much larger clone, which differs from the DNA translation at residue 9; a read error is likely, and the protein displayed is translated from the DNA. The J gene is TRDJ1, the V gene TRDV3; D not resolved. The CDR3 is 17 residues long. From germline, CDR1 is TVYSNPD and CDR2 GDNSRS (reference sequence). V lost 2 bases and J lost 2, with 24 bases in between. Written as DNA, the CDR3 is TGTGCCTTTTTCTCGTCGCGGGTGGGACGAGGAACCGATAAACTCATCTTT. It is translated as CAFFSSRVGRGTDKLIF.

Points on this clone: This likely traces to a read error, being one base from a far larger clone. Other DNA sequences in this specimen translate into the identical CDR3. This chain connects TRDV2 to TRDJ1, with TRDD2 as a possible D gene (6 bases). The germline V gene encodes CDR1 GEAIGNYY and CDR2 EKD. There are 21 residues in the CDR3. Trimming cost V 3 bases and J 0 bases, with 31 bases left between them. The CDR3 here is CACDPILPNPTGGLYTDKLIF. In DNA, the CDR3 is TGTGCCTGTGACCCGATCCTACCGAACCCTACTGGTGGACTGTACACCGATAAACTCATCTTT.

Concerning this clone itself: The protein in TCRdb stems from a much larger clone and differs at residue 8 from this DNA's translation, likely a read error; here the protein is translated from the DNA. The chain links TRDV2 to TRDJ1; 8 bases line up with TRDD3. Per the germline V gene, CDR1 is GEAIGNYY and CDR2 is EKD. V shed 0 bases and J 0 bases; nucleotides not matched to a gene: 29. The CDR3 is 24 amino acids. This CDR3 is CACDTVLCPGTGGTPEGYTDKLIF. In nucleotides, the CDR3 is TGTGCCTGTGACACCGTTCTATGCCCTGGTACTGGGGGTACCCCTGAAGGGTACACCGATAAACTCATCTTT.

This clone has more than one count but fewer than ten. A far larger clone lies a single base away; this is likely a read error. The chain couples TRDV2 to TRDJ1; the match to TRDD3 covers 7 bases. The CDR3 runs 16 residues. Germline values: CDR1 GEAIGNYY, CDR2 EKD. The V and J ends lost 5 bases and 3 bases, in that order; junction bases with no gene match: 14. CDR3 region: CACGTVGDRRSDKLIF. CDR3 in DNA: TGTGCCTGTGGCACGGTAGGGGATAGGCGGTCCGATAAACTCATCTTT.

To note about this clone: This likely came from a read error, as a far larger clone is one base away. The identical CDR3 is also encoded by other nucleotide sequences in the sample. The chain joins TRDV2 to TRDJ1, with 9 positions matching TRDD3. V trimming: 1 base; J trimming: 2 bases; junction bases outside the gene matches: 25. Germline CDR1 GEAIGNYY, CDR2 EKD. This CDR3 spans 22 amino acids. The CDR3 nucleotides are TGTGCCTGTGACACGATGACACCGAGACTGGGGGAGATACGACCCGCAACCGATAAACTCATCTTT. Residues: CACDTMTPRLGEIRPATDKLIF.

Turning to this clone: With a far larger clone one base away, a read error is the likely cause. The J gene is TRDJ1, the V gene TRDV2; 9 bases agree with TRDD3. From germline, CDR1 is GEAIGNYY and CDR2 EKD. V shed 3 bases and J 2 bases; nucleotides not matched to a gene: 27. CDR3 length equals 22 residues. The CDR3 DNA is TGTGCCTGTGACGCGATGACGCCGAGACTGGGGGAGATACGACCCGCAACCGATAAACTCATCTTT. Protein product: CACDAMTPRLGEIRPATDKLIF.

With respect to this clone: Translating this DNA gives a protein that differs at residue 18 from the TCRdb one, which belongs to a much larger clone; a read error is likely, and the protein shown is this translation. The J gene is TRDJ3, the V gene TRDV2, with no clear D. The CDR3 is made up of 23 amino acids. The V gene's germline CDR1 is GEAIGNYY and CDR2 EKD. In DNA form, the CDR3 reads TGTGCCTGTGACACCGTCCGACGGTCCGCTGGAGTCGGGTATCTCCGGGACAACCGACAGATGTTTTTC. It specifies CACDTVRRSAGVGYLRDNRQMFF.

Worth noting for this clone: Only one base separates this from a far larger clonotype, so it likely reflects a read error. The chain is built from TRDV2 and TRDJ3; 8 nucleotides agree with TRDD3. The CDR3 consists of 23 residues. Germline V gives CDR1 GEAIGNYY, CDR2 EKD. In DNA form, the CDR3 reads TGTGCCCGTGACCCGCGACCCACTGTACTGGGGGGAGTGAGCTCCTGGGACACCCGACAGATGTTTTTC. Protein product: CARDPRPTVLGGVSSWDTRQMFF.